This T cell receptor beta chain was profiled in a study of cytomegalovirus exposure and HLA in healthy donors. Primers: 60 Vbeta forward and 13 Jbeta reverse. TCRdb's table, derived via immunoSEQ multiplex PCR, lists solely in-frame clones and lacks some. The sample holds about 140,000 clones, 75% to 90% seen once. Details on this clone: Its antigen is still unknown.

Findings and caveats of the study: Analyzed later, most CMV-associated TCR beta chains appeared HLA-restricted.

CDR1 and CDR2 from the germline V gene are MDHEN and SYDVKM. Between the trimmed V and J ends, which lost 5 bases and 4 bases, there was a span of 18 bases. The CDR3 spans 16 residues. The sequencing input was PBMCs. The sequence was obtained from a woman aged 45-59 years in good health and CMV-seropositive. The chain is built from TRBV28 and TRBJ2-1; perhaps TRBD2 as D (5 bases). The DNA for the CDR3 is TGTGCCAGCAGTAATACCCTCGGGGTTAGTTACAATGAGCAGTTCTTC. Protein: CASSNTLGVSYNEQFF.